This TCR beta chain is drawn from a study of blood T cell repertoires in COVID-19. Overall study: Collection of acute and convalescent COVID-19 samples took place in the United States, Italy and Spain. From T cells, B-cell-depleted T cells, or PBMCs came the material, which was cDNA or gDNA.

The ends were cut back, 2 bases at V and 5 bases at J, with 10 bases in the middle. The CDR3 is 14 residues long. Per germline, CDR1 KGHSH and CDR2 LQKENI. Study processing details: Amplification of reference gene primers was used by the study to estimate nucleated cell counts. Sequencing used immunoSEQ multiplex PCR; TCRdb keeps in-frame clones, though not all of them. That table gives V, J and clone size, and the DNA gave D and trimming. The table has around 47,000 clones, 88% seen once. The receptor was isolated from a man in his fifties with active COVID-19. Sequenced: peripheral blood. The V and J genes are TRBV18 and TRBJ2-1; D ambiguous. This CDR3 reads CASSPSTRDNEQFF. CDR3 sequence (DNA): TGTGCCAGCTCACCAAGTACCCGGGACAATGAGCAGTTCTTC.